This TCR beta chain was retrieved from a study of T-cell reconstitution after alpha-beta-depleted transplantation in children. Trimming removed 0 bases from V and 5 bases from J, with 8 bases in between. This CDR3 contains 13 residues. As it was prepared, the TCRbeta library received unique molecular identifiers. TCRdb re-analysed the PCR reads in MiXCR, keeping a single row per CDR3 protein. The sample has roughly 200,000 distinct CDR3 sequences, about 8.7% seen once. This clonotype was counted between two and nine times. The sequenced sample was PBMCs, mostly from graft donor cells, obtained 360 days after TCRalphabeta/CD19-depleted stem cell transplant. The clonotype originates from a male patient aged 2-15 years who had a stem cell transplant for acute myeloid leukemia, so the T cells may come from the graft donor. This chain uses TRBV12-3 or TRBV12-4 with TRBJ2-7; unclear D gene. CDR3 nucleotide sequence: TGTGCCAGCAGTTTAGCGCTCGGGCACGAGCAGTACGTC. Amino acids: CASSLALGHEQYV.